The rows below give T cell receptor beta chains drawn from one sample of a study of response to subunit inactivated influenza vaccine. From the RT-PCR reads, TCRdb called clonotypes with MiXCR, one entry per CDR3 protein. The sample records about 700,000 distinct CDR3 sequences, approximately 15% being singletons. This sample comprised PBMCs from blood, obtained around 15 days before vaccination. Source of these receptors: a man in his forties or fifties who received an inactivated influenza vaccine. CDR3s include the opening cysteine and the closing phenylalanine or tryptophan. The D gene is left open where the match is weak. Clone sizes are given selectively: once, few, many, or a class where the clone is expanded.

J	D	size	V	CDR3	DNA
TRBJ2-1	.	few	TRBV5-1	CASSLRSRDEQFF	TGCGCCAGCAGCTTACGTTCTAGGGATGAGCAGTTCTTC
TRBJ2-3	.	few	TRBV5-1	CASSSGTSGGTDTQYF	TGCGCCAGCAGCTCCGGAACCAGCGGAGGCACAGATACGCAGTATTTT
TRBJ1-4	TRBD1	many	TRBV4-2	CASSPGQHNEKLFF	TGTGCCAGCAGCCCGGGACAGCATAATGAAAAACTGTTTTTT
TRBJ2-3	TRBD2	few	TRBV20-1	CSANHGLAGGAQYF	TGCAGTGCTAACCACGGACTAGCGGGAGGCGCGCAGTATTTT
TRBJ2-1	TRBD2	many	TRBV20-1	CSARTSGNNEQFF	TGCAGTGCTAGGACTAGCGGAAACAATGAGCAGTTCTTC
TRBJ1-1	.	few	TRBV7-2	CASSLTAPGVGTEAFF	TGTGCCAGCAGCTTAACGGCCCCGGGGGTGGGCACTGAAGCTTTCTTT
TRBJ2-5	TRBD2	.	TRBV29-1	CSVLAGGPSETQYF	TGCAGCGTGTTAGCGGGAGGGCCCTCGGAGACCCAGTACTTC
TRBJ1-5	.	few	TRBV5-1	CASSSYMDQPQHF	TGCGCCAGCAGCTCCTACATGGATCAGCCCCAGCATTTT
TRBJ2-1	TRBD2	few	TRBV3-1	CASSPRTSVWQFF	TGTGCCAGCAGCCCCCGGACTAGCGTTTGGCAGTTCTTC
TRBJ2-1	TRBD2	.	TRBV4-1	CASSQGRERGPWNEQFF	TGCGCCAGCAGCCAGGGAAGGGAGCGGGGGCCGTGGAATGAGCAGTTCTTC
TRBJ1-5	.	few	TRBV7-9	CASSLGRGGLGQPQHF	TGTGCCAGCAGCCTGGGTCGGGGAGGTCTCGGTCAGCCCCAGCATTTT
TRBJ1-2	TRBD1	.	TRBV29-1	CSATGGGDYGYTF	TGCAGCGCCACAGGGGGCGGTGACTATGGCTACACCTTC
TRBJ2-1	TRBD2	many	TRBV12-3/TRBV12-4	CASSLSGGRASNEQFF	TGTGCCAGCAGTTTATCCGGCGGGAGGGCCTCAAATGAGCAGTTCTTC
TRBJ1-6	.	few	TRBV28	CASSLSRGLNSPLHF	TGTGCCAGCAGTTTATCACGGGGCCTTAATTCACCCCTCCACTTT
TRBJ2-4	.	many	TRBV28	CASSLATGVNIQYF	TGTGCCAGCAGTTTAGCAACAGGTGTGAACATTCAGTACTTC
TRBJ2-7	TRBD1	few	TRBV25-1	CASSERGQSYEQYF	TGTGCCAGCAGTGAAAGGGGGCAGTCCTACGAGCAGTACTTC
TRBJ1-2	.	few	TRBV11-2	CASSSTGGYDGYTF	TGTGCCAGCAGCTCGACGGGGGGATATGATGGCTACACCTTC
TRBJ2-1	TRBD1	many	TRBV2	CASSEPGQGPLHEQFF	TGTGCCAGCAGTGAGCCGGGACAGGGGCCCCTCCATGAGCAGTTCTTC
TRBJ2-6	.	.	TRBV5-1	CASSPGPIGGANVLTF	TGCGCCAGCAGCCCGGGGCCAATTGGGGGGGCCAACGTCCTGACTTTC
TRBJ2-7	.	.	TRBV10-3	CAISESFPSSYEQYF	TGTGCCATCAGTGAGTCGTTTCCTAGCTCCTACGAGCAGTACTTC
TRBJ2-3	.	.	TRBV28	CASSHRGTEDTQYF	TGTGCCAGCAGTCACCGAGGGACTGAGGATACGCAGTATTTT
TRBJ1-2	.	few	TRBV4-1	CASSQVGPSVYGYTF	TGCGCCAGCAGCCAAGTTGGGCCTTCTGTCTATGGCTACACCTTC
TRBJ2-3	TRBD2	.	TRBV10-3	CAISPALAGGTDTQYF	TGTGCCATCAGTCCCGCACTAGCGGGAGGCACAGATACGCAGTATTTT
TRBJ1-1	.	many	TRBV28	CASSTQGNFRAHTEAFF	TGTGCCAGCAGCACCCAGGGGAATTTCCGGGCCCACACTGAAGCTTTCTTT
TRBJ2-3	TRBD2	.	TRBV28	CASRGGAFGTDTQYF	TGTGCCAGTCGCGGGGGGGCATTCGGGACAGATACGCAGTATTTT
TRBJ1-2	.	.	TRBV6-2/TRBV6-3	CARQTASVYTF	TGTGCCAGGCAAACAGCTAGCGTCTACACCTTC
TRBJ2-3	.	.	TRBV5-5	CASSFLGAGADTQYF	TGTGCCAGCAGCTTTTTAGGGGCAGGGGCAGATACGCAGTATTTT
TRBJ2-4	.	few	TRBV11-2	CASSPLRRLVGNKNIQYF	TGTGCCAGCAGCCCTCTACGGAGGCTAGTGGGGAACAAAAACATTCAGTACTTC
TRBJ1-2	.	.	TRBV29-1	CSVVGRTVYGYTF	TGCAGCGTTGTTGGCAGGACCGTCTATGGCTACACCTTC
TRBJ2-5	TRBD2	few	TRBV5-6	CASSLWTSGQETQYF	TGTGCCAGCAGCTTGTGGACTAGTGGCCAAGAGACCCAGTACTTC
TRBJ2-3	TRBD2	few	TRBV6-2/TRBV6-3	CASSYGGLAGSDTQYF	TGTGCCAGCAGTTACGGGGGACTAGCGGGGTCAGATACGCAGTATTTT
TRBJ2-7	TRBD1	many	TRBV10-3	CAISGTGGLREQYF	TGTGCCATCTCCGGGACAGGGGGACTACGGGAGCAGTACTTC
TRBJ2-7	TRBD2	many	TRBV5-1	CASSLVSGGDYEQYF	TGCGCCAGCAGCTTGGTTAGCGGGGGGGACTACGAGCAGTACTTC
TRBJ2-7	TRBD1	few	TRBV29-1	CSVEVLGTGKSYEQYF	TGCAGCGTTGAAGTTTTGGGGACAGGGAAGTCCTACGAGCAGTACTTC
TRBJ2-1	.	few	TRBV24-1	CATSETRAYEQFF	TGTGCCACCAGTGAAACCAGGGCCTATGAGCAGTTCTTC